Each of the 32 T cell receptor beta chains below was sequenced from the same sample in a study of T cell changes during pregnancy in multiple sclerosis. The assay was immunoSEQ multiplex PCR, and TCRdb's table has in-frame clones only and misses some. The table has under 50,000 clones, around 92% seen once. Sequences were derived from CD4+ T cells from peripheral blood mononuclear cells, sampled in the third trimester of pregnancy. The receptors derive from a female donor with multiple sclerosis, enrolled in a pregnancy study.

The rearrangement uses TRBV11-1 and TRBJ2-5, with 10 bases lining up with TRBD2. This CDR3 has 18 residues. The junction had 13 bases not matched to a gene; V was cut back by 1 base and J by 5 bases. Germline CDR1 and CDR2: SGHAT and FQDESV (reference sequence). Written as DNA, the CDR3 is TGTGCCAGCAGCTTAGGCGGTGGTGCTAGCGGGAGTTGGGAGACCCAGTACTTC. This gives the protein CASSLGGGASGSWETQYF.

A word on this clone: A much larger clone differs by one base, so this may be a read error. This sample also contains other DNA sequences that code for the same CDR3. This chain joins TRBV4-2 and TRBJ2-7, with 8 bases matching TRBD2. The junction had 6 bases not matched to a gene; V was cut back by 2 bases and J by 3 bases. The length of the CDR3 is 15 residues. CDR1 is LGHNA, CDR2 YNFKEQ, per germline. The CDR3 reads CASSQSFGTSYEQYF. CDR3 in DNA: TGTGCCAGCAGCCAAAGCTTCGGGACTAGCTACGAGCAGTACTTC.

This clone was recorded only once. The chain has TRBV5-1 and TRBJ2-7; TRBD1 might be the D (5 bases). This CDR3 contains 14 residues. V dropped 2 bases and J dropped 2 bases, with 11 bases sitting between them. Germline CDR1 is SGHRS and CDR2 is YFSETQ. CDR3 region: CASSFDLGAYEQYF. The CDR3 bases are TGCGCCAGCAGCTTCGATTTAGGGGCCTACGAGCAGTACTTC. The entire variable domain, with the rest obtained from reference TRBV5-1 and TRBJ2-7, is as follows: KAGVTQTPRYLIKTRGQQVTLSCSPISGHRSVSWYQQTPGQGLQFLFEYFSETQRNKGNFPGRFSGRQFSNSRSEMNVSTLELGDSALYLCASSFDLGAYEQYFGPGTRLTVT.

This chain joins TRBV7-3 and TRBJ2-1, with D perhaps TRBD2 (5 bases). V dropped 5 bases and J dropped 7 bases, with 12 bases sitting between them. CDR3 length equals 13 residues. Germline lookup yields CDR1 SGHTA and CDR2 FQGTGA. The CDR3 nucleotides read TGTGCCAGCAGCCCTAACCCGGGAAATGAGCAGTTCTTC. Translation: CASSPNPGNEQFF.

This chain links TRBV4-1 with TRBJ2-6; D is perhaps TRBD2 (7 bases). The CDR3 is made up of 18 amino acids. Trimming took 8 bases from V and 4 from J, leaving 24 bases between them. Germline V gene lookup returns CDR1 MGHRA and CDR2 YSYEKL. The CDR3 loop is CASAGRGGLSSGANVLTF. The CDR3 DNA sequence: TGCGCCAGCGCTGGGAGGGGGGGACTGTCTTCCGGGGCCAACGTCCTGACTTTC.

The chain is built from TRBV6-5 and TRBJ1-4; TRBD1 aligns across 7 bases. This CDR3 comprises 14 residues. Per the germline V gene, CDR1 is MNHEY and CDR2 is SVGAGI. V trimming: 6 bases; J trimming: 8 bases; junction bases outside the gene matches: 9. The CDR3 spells CASRRQGRKEKLFF. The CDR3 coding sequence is TGTGCCAGCAGACGACAGGGCCGTAAGGAAAAACTGTTTTTT.

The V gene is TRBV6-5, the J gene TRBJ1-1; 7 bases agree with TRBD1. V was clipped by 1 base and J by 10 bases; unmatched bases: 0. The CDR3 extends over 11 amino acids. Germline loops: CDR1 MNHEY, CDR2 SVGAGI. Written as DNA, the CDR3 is TGTGCCAGCAGTTACTGGGACAGAGCTTTCTTT. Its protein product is CASSYWDRAFF.

In DNA form, the CDR3 reads TGTGCCATCAGTGAAAAACAGTCCGGGGAGCTGTTTTTT. This gives the protein CAISEKQSGELFF. The rearrangement joins TRBV10-3 to TRBJ2-2, with D unclear. In germline, CDR1 is ENHRY, CDR2 SYGVKD. V lost 3 bases and J 6 bases, leaving 8 bases between the germline ends. There are 13 residues in the CDR3.

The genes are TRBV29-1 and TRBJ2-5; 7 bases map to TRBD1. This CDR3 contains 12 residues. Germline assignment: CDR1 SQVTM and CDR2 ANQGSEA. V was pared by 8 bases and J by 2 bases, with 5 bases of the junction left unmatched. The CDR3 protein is CSLMGQQETQYF. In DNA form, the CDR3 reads TGCAGCCTAATGGGACAGCAAGAGACCCAGTACTTC.

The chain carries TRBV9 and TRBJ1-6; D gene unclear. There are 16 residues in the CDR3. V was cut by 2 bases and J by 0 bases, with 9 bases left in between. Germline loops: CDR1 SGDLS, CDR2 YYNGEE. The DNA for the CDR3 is TGTGCCAGCAGCGTCGAAGGGAGCTCCTATAATTCACCCCTCCACTTT. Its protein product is CASSVEGSSYNSPLHF.

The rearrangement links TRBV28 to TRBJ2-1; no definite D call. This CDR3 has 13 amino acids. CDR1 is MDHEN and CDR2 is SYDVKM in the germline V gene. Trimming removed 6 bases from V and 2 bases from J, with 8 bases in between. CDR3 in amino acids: CASSPNAYNEQFF. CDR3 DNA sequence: TGTGCCAGCAGCCCTAATGCCTACAATGAGCAGTTCTTC.

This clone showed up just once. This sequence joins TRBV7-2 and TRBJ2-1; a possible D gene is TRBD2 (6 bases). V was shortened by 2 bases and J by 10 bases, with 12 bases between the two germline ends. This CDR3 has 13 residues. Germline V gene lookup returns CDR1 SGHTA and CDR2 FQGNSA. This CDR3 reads CASSLNGGGEQFF. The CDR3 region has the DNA TGTGCCAGCAGCTTAAATGGCGGAGGGGAGCAGTTCTTC.

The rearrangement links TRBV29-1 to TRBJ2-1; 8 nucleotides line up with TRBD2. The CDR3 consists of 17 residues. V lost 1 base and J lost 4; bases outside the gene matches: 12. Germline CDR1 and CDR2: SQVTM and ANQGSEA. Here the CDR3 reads CSVEVFGLAGAYNEQFF. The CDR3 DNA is TGCAGCGTTGAAGTTTTCGGCCTAGCGGGCGCGTACAATGAGCAGTTCTTC.

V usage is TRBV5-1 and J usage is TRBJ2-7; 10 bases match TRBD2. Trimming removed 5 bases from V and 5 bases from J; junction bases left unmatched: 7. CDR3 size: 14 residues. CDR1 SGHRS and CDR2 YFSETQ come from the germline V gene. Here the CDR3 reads CASRIGLAVHEQYF. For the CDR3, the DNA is TGCGCCAGCAGAATTGGACTAGCGGTCCACGAGCAGTACTTC.

The CDR3 sequence is CASSKTSGDLLEQFF. The CDR3 DNA follows: TGTGCCAGCAGCAAGACTAGCGGCGACCTCCTTGAGCAGTTCTTC. The chain combines TRBV5-4 with TRBJ2-1, with 9 bases fitting TRBD2. This CDR3 has 15 amino acids. The V segment lost 4 bases and the J segment 9 bases; nucleotides outside the gene matches: 11. Germline CDR1 is SGHNT and CDR2 is YYREEE (reference sequence).

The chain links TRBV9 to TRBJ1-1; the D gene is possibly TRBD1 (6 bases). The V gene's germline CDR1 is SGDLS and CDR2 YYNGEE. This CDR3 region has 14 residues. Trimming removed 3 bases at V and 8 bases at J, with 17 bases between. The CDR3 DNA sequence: TGTGCCAGCAGCGCCAATTGGGGGCGACGAGAAGCTTTCTTT. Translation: CASSANWGRREAFF.

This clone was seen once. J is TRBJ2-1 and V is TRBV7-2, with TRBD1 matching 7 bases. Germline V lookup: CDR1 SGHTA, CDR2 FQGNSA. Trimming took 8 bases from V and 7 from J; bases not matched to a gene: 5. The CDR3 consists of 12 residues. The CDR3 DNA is TGTGCCAGCGGTAAGACAGGGAATGAGCAGTTCTTC. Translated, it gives CASGKTGNEQFF.

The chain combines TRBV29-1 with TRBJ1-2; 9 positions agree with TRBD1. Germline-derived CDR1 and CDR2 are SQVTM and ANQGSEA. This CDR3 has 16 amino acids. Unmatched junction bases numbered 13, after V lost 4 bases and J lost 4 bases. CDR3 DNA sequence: TGCAGCGTTGCTCCGGACAGGGGCTATGGTGTCTATGGCTACACCTTC. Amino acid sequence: CSVAPDRGYGVYGYTF.

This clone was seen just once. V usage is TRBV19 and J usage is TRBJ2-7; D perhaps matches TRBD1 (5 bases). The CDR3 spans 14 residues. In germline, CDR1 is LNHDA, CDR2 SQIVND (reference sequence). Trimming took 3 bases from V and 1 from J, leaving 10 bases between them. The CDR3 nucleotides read TGTGCCAGTAGTATCAGGGTGTCGTCCTACGAGCAGTACTTC. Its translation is CASSIRVSSYEQYF.

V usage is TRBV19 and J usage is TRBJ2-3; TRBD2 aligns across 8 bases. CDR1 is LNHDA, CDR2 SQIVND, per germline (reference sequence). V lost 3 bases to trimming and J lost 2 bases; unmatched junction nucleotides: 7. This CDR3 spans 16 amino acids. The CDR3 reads CASSIQSGRDTDTQYF. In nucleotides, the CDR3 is TGTGCCAGTAGTATTCAGAGCGGGAGAGACACAGATACGCAGTATTTT.

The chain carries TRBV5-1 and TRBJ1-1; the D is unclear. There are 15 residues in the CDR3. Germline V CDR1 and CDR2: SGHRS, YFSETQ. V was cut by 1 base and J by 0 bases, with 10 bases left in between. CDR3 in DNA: TGCGCCAGCAGCTTGTCAGGCCTCATGAACACTGAAGCTTTCTTT. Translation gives CASSLSGLMNTEAFF.

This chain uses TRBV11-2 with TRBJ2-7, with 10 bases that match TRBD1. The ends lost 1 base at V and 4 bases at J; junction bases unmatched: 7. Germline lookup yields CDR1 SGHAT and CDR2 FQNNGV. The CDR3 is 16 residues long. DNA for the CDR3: TGTGCCAGCAGCTTAGCGCCCTGGACAGGGGGATACGAGCAGTACTTC. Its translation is CASSLAPWTGGYEQYF.

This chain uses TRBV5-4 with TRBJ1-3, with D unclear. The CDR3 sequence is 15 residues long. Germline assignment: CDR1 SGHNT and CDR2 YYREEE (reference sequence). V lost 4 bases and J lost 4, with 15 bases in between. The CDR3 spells CASSQSTGSGNTIYF. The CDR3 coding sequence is TGTGCCAGCAGCCAATCAACCGGTTCCGGAAACACCATATATTTT.

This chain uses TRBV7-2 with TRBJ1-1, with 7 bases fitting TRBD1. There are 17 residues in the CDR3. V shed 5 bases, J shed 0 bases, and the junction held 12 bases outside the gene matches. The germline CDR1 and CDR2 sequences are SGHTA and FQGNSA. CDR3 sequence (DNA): TGTGCCAGCAGCCCACACCGGTTGGGACAGCTGAACACTGAAGCTTTCTTT. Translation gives CASSPHRLGQLNTEAFF. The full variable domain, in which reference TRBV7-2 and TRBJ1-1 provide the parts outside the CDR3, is GAGVSQSPSNKVTEKGKDVELRCDPISGHTALYWYRQSLGQGLEFLIYFQGNSAPDKSGLPSDRFSAERTGGSVSTLTIQRTQQEDSAVYLCASSPHRLGQLNTEAFFGQGTRLTVV.

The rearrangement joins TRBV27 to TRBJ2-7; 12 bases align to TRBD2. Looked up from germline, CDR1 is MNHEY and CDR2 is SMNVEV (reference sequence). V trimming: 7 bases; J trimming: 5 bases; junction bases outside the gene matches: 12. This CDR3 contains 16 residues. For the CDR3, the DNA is TGTGCCAGCACCAGACTAGCGGGAGCTCTTAACCACGAGCAGTACTTC. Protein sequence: CASTRLAGALNHEQYF.

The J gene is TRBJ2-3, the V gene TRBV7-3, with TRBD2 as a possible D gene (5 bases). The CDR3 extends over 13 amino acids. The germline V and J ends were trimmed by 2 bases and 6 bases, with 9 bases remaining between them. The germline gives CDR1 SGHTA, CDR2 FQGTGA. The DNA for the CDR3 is TGTGCCAGCAGCTTAGGATCGGGGGATACGCAGTATTTT. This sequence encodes CASSLGSGDTQYF.

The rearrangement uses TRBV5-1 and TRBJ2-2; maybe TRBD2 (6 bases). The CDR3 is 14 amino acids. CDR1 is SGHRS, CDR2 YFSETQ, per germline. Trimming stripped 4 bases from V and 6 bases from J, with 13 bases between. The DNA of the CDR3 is TGCGCCAGCAGCCTCCGGGACTTCTCCGGGGAGCTGTTTTTT. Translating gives CASSLRDFSGELFF. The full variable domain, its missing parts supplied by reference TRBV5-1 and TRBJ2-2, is KAGVTQTPRYLIKTRGQQVTLSCSPISGHRSVSWYQQTPGQGLQFLFEYFSETQRNKGNFPGRFSGRQFSNSRSEMNVSTLELGDSALYLCASSLRDFSGELFFGEGSRLTVL.

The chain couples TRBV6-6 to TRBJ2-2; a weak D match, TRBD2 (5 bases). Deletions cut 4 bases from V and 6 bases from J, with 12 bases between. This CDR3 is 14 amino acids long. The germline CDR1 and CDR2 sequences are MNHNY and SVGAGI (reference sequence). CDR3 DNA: TGTGCCAGCAGTTCACTAGGATCTGCCGGGGAGCTGTTTTTT. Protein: CASSSLGSAGELFF.

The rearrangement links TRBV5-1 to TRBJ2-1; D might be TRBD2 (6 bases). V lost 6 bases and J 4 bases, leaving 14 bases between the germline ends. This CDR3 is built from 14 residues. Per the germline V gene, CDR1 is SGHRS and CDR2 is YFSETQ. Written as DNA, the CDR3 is TGCGCCAGCACCGAAGGGACTCCGTACAATGAGCAGTTCTTC. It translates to CASTEGTPYNEQFF.

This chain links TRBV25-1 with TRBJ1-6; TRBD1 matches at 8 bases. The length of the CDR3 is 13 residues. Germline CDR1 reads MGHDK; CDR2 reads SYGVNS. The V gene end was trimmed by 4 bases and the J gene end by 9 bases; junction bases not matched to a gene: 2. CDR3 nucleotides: TGTGCCAGCAGTGTGACAGGGGTTTCACCCCTCCACTTT. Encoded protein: CASSVTGVSPLHF. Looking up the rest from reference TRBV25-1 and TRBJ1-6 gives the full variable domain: EADIYQTPRYLVIGTGKKITLECSQTMGHDKMYWYQQDPGMELHLIHYSYGVNSTEKGDLSSESTVSRIRTEHFPLTLESARPSHTSQYLCASSVTGVSPLHFGNGTRLTVT.

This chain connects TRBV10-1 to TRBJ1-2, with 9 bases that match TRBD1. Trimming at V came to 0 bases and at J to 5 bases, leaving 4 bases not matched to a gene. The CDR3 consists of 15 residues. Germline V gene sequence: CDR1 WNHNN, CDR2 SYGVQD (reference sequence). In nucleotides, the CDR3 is TGCGCCAGCAGTGAGTCTATCGGGACAGGGTATGGCTACACCTTC. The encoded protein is CASSESIGTGYGYTF.

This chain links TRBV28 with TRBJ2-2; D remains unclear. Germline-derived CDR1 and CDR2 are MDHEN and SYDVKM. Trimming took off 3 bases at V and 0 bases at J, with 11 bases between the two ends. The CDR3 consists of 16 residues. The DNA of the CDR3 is TGTGCCAGCAGTTTTGGCCTGTCCGCGAACACCGGGGAGCTGTTTTTT. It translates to CASSFGLSANTGELFF.